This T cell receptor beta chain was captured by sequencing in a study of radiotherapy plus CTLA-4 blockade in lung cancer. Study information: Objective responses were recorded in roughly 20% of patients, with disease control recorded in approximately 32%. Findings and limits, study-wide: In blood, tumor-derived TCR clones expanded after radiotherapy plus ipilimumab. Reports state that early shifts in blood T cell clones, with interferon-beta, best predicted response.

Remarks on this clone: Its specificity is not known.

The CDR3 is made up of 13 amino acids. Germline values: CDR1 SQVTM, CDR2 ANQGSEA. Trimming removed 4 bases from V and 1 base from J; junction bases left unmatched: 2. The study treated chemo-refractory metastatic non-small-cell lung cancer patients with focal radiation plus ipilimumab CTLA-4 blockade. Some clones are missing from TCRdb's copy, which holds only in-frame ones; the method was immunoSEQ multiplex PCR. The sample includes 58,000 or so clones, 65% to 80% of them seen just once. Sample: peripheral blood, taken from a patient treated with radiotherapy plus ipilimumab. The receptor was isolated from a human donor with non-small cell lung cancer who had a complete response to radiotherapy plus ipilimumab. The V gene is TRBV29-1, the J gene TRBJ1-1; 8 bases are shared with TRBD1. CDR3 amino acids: CSVVTGGNTEAFF. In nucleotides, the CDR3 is TGCAGCGTTGTAACAGGGGGGAACACTGAAGCTTTCTTT.